Below are 30 T cell receptor beta chains sequenced from a single sample in a study of response to subunit inactivated influenza vaccine. TCRdb called the RT-PCR reads again in MiXCR, with one record for every CDR3 protein. The sample lists about 800,000 distinct CDR3 sequences, around 20% occurring once. The sequencing used PBMCs from blood, collected roughly 5 days after vaccination. The receptors come from a man between 50 and 59 years old who received an inactivated influenza vaccine.

This clonotype has more than one count but fewer than ten. This rearrangement joins TRBV20-1 to TRBJ2-7; D tentatively fits TRBD1 or TRBD2 (5 bases each). Per germline, CDR1 DFQATT and CDR2 SNEGSKA (reference sequence). V dropped 0 bases and J dropped 0 bases, with 12 bases sitting between them. There are 15 residues in the CDR3. CDR3 coding DNA: TGCAGTGCTAGAGATCCAGCAGGGAGCTCCTACGAGCAGTACTTC. It codes for CSARDPAGSSYEQYF.

A few counts support this clonotype. This rearrangement joins TRBV3-1 to TRBJ2-5, with TRBD2 identical over 11 bases. Trimming took 0 bases from V and 6 from J; bases not matched to a gene: 15. Germline lookup yields CDR1 LGHDT and CDR2 YNNKEL (reference sequence). The CDR3 is 19 residues long. The CDR3 region has the DNA TGTGCCAGCAGCCAAGAGGTTAGCGGGAGGGGCCACGATACGAAGACCCAGTACTTC. Translated: CASSQEVSGRGHDTKTQYF.

The V and J genes are TRBV2 and TRBJ2-7, with 7 bases that match TRBD1. Looked up from germline, CDR1 is SNHLY and CDR2 is FYNNEI. CDR3 size: 12 residues. Losses at the gene ends were 8 bases for V and 4 bases for J; bases not matched to a gene: 5. CDR3: CASGRGQYEQYF. Written as DNA, the CDR3 is TGTGCCAGCGGCCGGGGACAGTACGAGCAGTACTTC.

CDR3 bases: TGTGCCAGCAGGGCGGTACGAGTGAACACTGAAGCTTTCTTT. Translation gives CASRAVRVNTEAFF. The genes are TRBV6-1 and TRBJ1-1, with D hard to call. V lost 6 bases to trimming and J lost 0 bases, with 11 bases between them. The CDR3 contains 14 residues. The germline V gene has CDR1 MNHNS and CDR2 SASEGT.

As DNA, the CDR3 is TGCAGTGCTTTGACTAGCGGGGGACCATCTTACGAGCAGTACTTC. This sequence encodes CSALTSGGPSYEQYF. The rearrangement links TRBV20-1 to TRBJ2-7; 12 bases map to TRBD2. The CDR3 covers 15 residues. J was trimmed by 4 bases and V by 5 bases; bases with no gene match: 9. Per germline, CDR1 DFQATT and CDR2 SNEGSKA (reference sequence).

The CDR3 sequence: CASSQVGGNYGYTF. The CDR3 DNA reads as TGTGCCAGCAGCCAAGTTGGAGGGAACTATGGCTACACCTTC. This chain uses TRBV3-1 with TRBJ1-2; D call uncertain. The germline V gene encodes CDR1 LGHDT and CDR2 YNNKEL (reference sequence). Trimming left V 1 base short and J 2 bases short, with 8 bases between. There are 14 residues in the CDR3.

This clonotype came up a few times. CDR3 sequence (DNA): TGCAGTCCCCATGGGTCGGGCTCCTACAATGAGCAGTTCTTC. This gives the protein CSPHGSGSYNEQFF. The V gene is TRBV20-1, the J gene TRBJ2-1; D unclear. V was trimmed by 8 bases and J by 0 bases, leaving 14 bases between them. The CDR3 has 14 amino acids. The germline CDR1 and CDR2 sequences are DFQATT and SNEGSKA (reference sequence).

The chain combines TRBV12-3 or TRBV12-4 with TRBJ2-3, with 11 bases fitting TRBD2. The CDR3 is made up of 15 amino acids. V lost 7 bases and J lost 2; bases outside the gene matches: 5. This chain's CDR3 is CASTPGLADTDTQYF. The DNA of the CDR3 is TGTGCCAGCACCCCGGGACTAGCGGACACAGATACGCAGTATTTT.

V gene TRBV5-1 combines with J gene TRBJ2-3; 10 positions agree with TRBD2. Germline V gives CDR1 SGHRS, CDR2 YFSETQ. V trimming: 2 bases; J trimming: 0 bases; junction bases outside the gene matches: 3. The CDR3 runs 16 residues. The CDR3 is CASSFYSGGSTDTQYF. In DNA, the CDR3 is TGCGCCAGCAGCTTTTATAGCGGGGGGAGCACAGATACGCAGTATTTT.

This clonotype was observed a handful of times. The rearrangement joins TRBV7-9 to TRBJ2-3; D is possibly TRBD1 (7 bases). Germline CDR1 is SEHNR and CDR2 is FQNEAQ (reference sequence). There are 16 residues in the CDR3. Trimming cost V 3 bases and J 5 bases, with 18 bases left between them. The CDR3 DNA reads as TGTGCCAGCAGCTTGATTGAGGGGGCGCGGGGAGATACGCAGTATTTT. It is translated as CASSLIEGARGDTQYF.

This clonotype was seen a few times. The V gene is TRBV9, the J gene TRBJ2-1, with TRBD2 matching over 8 bases. V lost 1 base, J lost 5 bases, and 5 bases stayed unmatched. The germline V gene has CDR1 SGDLS and CDR2 YYNGEE. The CDR3 is made up of 15 amino acids. CDR3 in amino acids: CASSVKAGADNEQFF. The CDR3 coding sequence is TGTGCCAGCAGCGTAAAAGCGGGAGCCGACAATGAGCAGTTCTTC.

The chain carries TRBV4-3 and TRBJ2-6, with D possibly TRBD1 on 5 matching bases. Trimming removed 0 bases from V and 0 bases from J, with 12 bases in between. The CDR3 is made up of 18 amino acids. Germline CDR1 LGHNA, CDR2 YSLEER. Here the CDR3 reads CASSQDNRPSSGANVLTF. For the CDR3, the DNA is TGCGCCAGCAGCCAAGACAACAGGCCGAGCTCTGGGGCCAACGTCCTGACTTTC.

This clonotype occurred a few times. V is TRBV20-1 and J is TRBJ2-6; 12 nucleotides line up with TRBD2. The germline gives CDR1 DFQATT, CDR2 SNEGSKA (reference sequence). The length of the CDR3 is 21 residues. J gave up 0 bases and V 0 bases, and 12 bases lay outside the gene matches. CDR3 DNA sequence: TGCAGTGCTAGAGATTTGCTAGCGGGAGGGCCAATACTCTCTGGGGCCAACGTCCTGACTTTC. Translating gives CSARDLLAGGPILSGANVLTF.

This clonotype was seen more than once but under ten times. This chain's CDR3 is CASRFRGTNEQFF. The DNA for the CDR3 is TGTGCCAGCAGGTTTCGGGGCACCAATGAGCAGTTCTTC. V usage is TRBV6-1 and J usage is TRBJ2-1; D might be TRBD1 or TRBD2, each matching 5 bases. V gave up 6 bases and J gave up 6 bases, with 12 bases separating them. The CDR3 spans 13 residues. Per the germline V gene, CDR1 is MNHNS and CDR2 is SASEGT.

This clonotype has a handful of counts. The gene calls are TRBV6-7 and TRBJ2-2; TRBD1 might be the D (6 bases). TRBV6-7 falls under the ORF class, with uncertain function. V was cut by 2 bases and J by 4 bases, with 11 bases left in between. This CDR3 contains 15 residues. CDR3 loop: CASSYVGRGTGELFF. CDR3 DNA sequence: TGTGCCAGCAGTTACGTTGGCAGGGGCACCGGGGAGCTGTTTTTT.

The V and J genes are TRBV5-1 and TRBJ1-1; unclear D gene. The CDR3 is 12 amino acids. Trimming left V 0 bases short and J 8 bases short, with 8 bases between. Germline-derived CDR1 and CDR2 are SGHRS and YFSETQ. Written as DNA, the CDR3 is TGCGCCAGCAGCTTGGAGGGCAGAGAAGCTTTCTTT. This gives the protein CASSLEGREAFF.

This clonotype has just a few counts. The chain uses TRBV20-1 and TRBJ1-5; 9 bases agree with TRBD1. The CDR3 contains 13 residues. Germline CDR1 reads DFQATT; CDR2 reads SNEGSKA (reference sequence). The junction had 2 bases not matched to a gene; V was cut back by 7 bases and J by 1 base. The CDR3 DNA reads TGCAGTGGTGGGACAGGGAGCAATCAGCCCCAGCATTTT. Protein: CSGGTGSNQPQHF.

The chain couples TRBV18 to TRBJ2-4; 9 nucleotides agree with TRBD2. J gave up 6 bases and V 3 bases, and 9 bases lay outside the gene matches. CDR3 length: 16 residues. CDR1 and CDR2 from the germline V gene are KGHSH and LQKENI. The CDR3 loop is CASSPLAAGGANIQYF. CDR3 bases: TGTGCCAGCTCACCGCTAGCAGCGGGGGGAGCAAACATTCAGTACTTC.

A few counts support this clonotype. The chain couples TRBV7-2 to TRBJ2-3; no firm D call. V shed 4 bases and J shed 2 bases, with 10 bases lying between them. Germline assignment: CDR1 SGHTA and CDR2 FQGNSA. The CDR3 runs 14 residues. The DNA of the CDR3 is TGTGCCAGCAGCTCACATGAAATCACAGATACGCAGTATTTT. Encoded protein: CASSSHEITDTQYF.

This clonotype turned up a few times. The chain combines TRBV20-1 with TRBJ2-3; D uncertain. V gave up 6 bases and J gave up 4 bases, with 14 bases separating them. This CDR3 comprises 13 residues. In germline, CDR1 is DFQATT, CDR2 SNEGSKA (reference sequence). CDR3 protein: CSAPRVDPDTQYF. DNA of the CDR3: TGCAGTGCCCCCCGGGTGGACCCAGATACGCAGTATTTT.

V is TRBV9 and J is TRBJ1-2; tentative D call: TRBD1 (5 bases). The CDR3 totals 15 residues. Germline CDR1 and CDR2: SGDLS and YYNGEE. Trimming cost V 0 bases and J 3 bases, with 12 bases left between them. CDR3 coding DNA: TGTGCCAGCAGCGTAGACGCGGGGCAGGACTATGGCTACACCTTC. Translated, it gives CASSVDAGQDYGYTF. The whole variable domain, remainder taken from reference TRBV9 and TRBJ1-2, is DSGVTQTPKHLITATGQRVTLRCSPRSGDLSVYWYQQSLDQGLQFLIQYYNGEERAKGNILERFSAQQFPDLHSELNLSSLELGDSALYFCASSVDAGQDYGYTFGSGTRLTVV.

This clonotype was seen only a few times. The chain uses TRBV6-2 or TRBV6-3 and TRBJ2-2; D uncertain. Germline CDR1 reads MNHEY; CDR2 reads SVGEGT. This CDR3 has 17 residues. V was clipped by 2 bases and J by 1 base, with 14 bases between them. The CDR3 sequence: CASSYGPATQNTGELFF. The CDR3 DNA is TGTGCCAGCAGTTACGGACCAGCTACCCAGAACACCGGGGAGCTGTTTTTT.

This clonotype was recorded at least ten times. This rearrangement joins TRBV12-3 or TRBV12-4 to TRBJ2-5; 11 bases are shared with TRBD1. The CDR3 totals 16 residues. With V trimmed by 5 bases and J by 1 base, 6 bases remained unmatched. The DNA for the CDR3 is TGTGCCAGCAGTCTTCGGACAGGGGGCGTCCAAGAGACCCAGTACTTC. Protein product: CASSLRTGGVQETQYF.

This clonotype was observed a few times. V is TRBV20-1 and J is TRBJ2-4; no firm D call. Germline V CDR1 and CDR2: DFQATT, SNEGSKA (reference sequence). The CDR3 totals 14 residues. V was shortened by 6 bases and J by 12 bases, with 24 bases between the two germline ends. This chain's CDR3 is CSARDGRHERSQYF. The CDR3 DNA reads as TGCAGTGCAAGGGATGGACGCCATGAGAGAAGTCAGTACTTC.

The CDR3 DNA follows: TGTGCCAGCACCCCGGGGTTTTGGGAGACCCAGTACTTC. It yields the protein CASTPGFWETQYF. The chain links TRBV12-3 or TRBV12-4 to TRBJ2-5, with a weak D call TRBD2 (5 bases). This CDR3 spans 13 amino acids. The V gene lost 7 bases and the J gene lost 5 bases, with 14 bases spanning the gap.

This clonotype was observed a handful of times. This sequence joins TRBV5-1 and TRBJ2-3; unclear D gene. Trimming took 0 bases from V and 3 from J, leaving 11 bases between them. The CDR3 runs to 15 residues. Germline CDR1 and CDR2: SGHRS and YFSETQ. Here the CDR3 reads CASSLGTSPTDTQYF. The DNA of the CDR3 is TGCGCCAGCAGCTTGGGGACGAGCCCTACAGATACGCAGTATTTT.

The chain joins TRBV5-1 to TRBJ2-1; 9 nucleotides agree with TRBD1. Germline values: CDR1 SGHRS, CDR2 YFSETQ. The length of the CDR3 is 15 residues. Trimming took 6 bases from V and 4 from J; bases not matched to a gene: 8. In DNA, the CDR3 is TGCGCCAGCACGAAGGACAGGGGAGAATACAATGAGCAGTTCTTC. Translation gives CASTKDRGEYNEQFF. Together with reference TRBV5-1 and TRBJ2-1, the CDR3 gives the full variable domain: KAGVTQTPRYLIKTRGQQVTLSCSPISGHRSVSWYQQTPGQGLQFLFEYFSETQRNKGNFPGRFSGRQFSNSRSEMNVSTLELGDSALYLCASTKDRGEYNEQFFGPGTRLTVL.

This rearrangement joins TRBV2 to TRBJ2-2; 10 bases are shared with TRBD2. This CDR3 has 16 residues. Germline trimming cut 7 bases from V and 4 bases from J; bases unmatched to any gene: 9. From germline, CDR1 is SNHLY and CDR2 FYNNEI. The CDR3 DNA reads as TGTGCCAGCACCCGTCAAAGCGGGGGGGCCACCGGGGAGCTGTTTTTT. Translating it yields CASTRQSGGATGELFF.

The chain joins TRBV12-3 or TRBV12-4 to TRBJ2-1, with a weak D call TRBD1 (6 bases). V gave up 6 bases and J gave up 4 bases, with 16 bases separating them. This CDR3 contains 15 residues. As DNA, the CDR3 is TGTGCCAGCAGGGGTCGGACAGCTTTTTACAATGAGCAGTTCTTC. Translating gives CASRGRTAFYNEQFF.

V and J are TRBV6-5 and TRBJ2-2, with unresolved D. The CDR3 totals 14 residues. Trimming removed 2 bases at V and 2 bases at J, with 6 bases between. The germline CDR1 and CDR2 sequences are MNHEY and SVGAGI. For the CDR3, the DNA is TGTGCCAGCAGTTACAGGATAAACACCGGGGAGCTGTTTTTT. Translated: CASSYRINTGELFF.